Each of the 17 T cell receptor beta chains below was sequenced from the same sample in a study of CD8 T cells in Susac syndrome. Random hexamers served to reverse transcribe roughly 0.5 to 1 ug RNA. A single record per CDR3 protein comes from TCRdb applying MiXCR to the immunoSEQ multiplex PCR reads. The repertoire holds 45,000 or so distinct CDR3 sequences, with under 95% as singletons. Sequenced sample: CD8+ T cells from PBMCs. The source of these receptors is a human donor in good health.

The chain combines TRBV30 with TRBJ1-2; tentatively, D is TRBD1 (5 bases). CDR3 length: 15 residues. V lost 2 bases and J lost 3, with 16 bases in between. Germline CDR1 and CDR2: GTSNPN and SVGIG (reference sequence). The CDR3, as DNA: TGTGCCTGGAGTCTTCCGGGGACGGCCGACTATGGCTACACCTTC. It translates to CAWSLPGTADYGYTF. Full variable domain (missing parts from reference TRBV30 and TRBJ1-2): SQTIHQWPATLVQPVGSPLSLECTVEGTSNPNLYWYRQAAGRGLQLLFYSVGIGQISSEVPQNLSASRPQDRQFILSSKKLLLSDSGFYLCAWSLPGTADYGYTFGSGTRLTVV.

This clonotype was counted a single time. The chain has TRBV4-1 and TRBJ2-7; TRBD2 matches 9 bases. V lost 4 bases and J lost 2; bases outside the gene matches: 15. Germline CDR1 reads MGHRA; CDR2 reads YSYEKL. The CDR3 loop spans 18 amino acids. CDR3 nucleotides: TGCGCCAGCAGCCCGCAGATAGCGGGAGAGAGGGGTCCCTACGAGCAGTACTTC. This encodes CASSPQIAGERGPYEQYF.

This clonotype was observed once. The V gene is TRBV7-6, the J gene TRBJ2-7; a possible D gene is TRBD2 (5 bases). This CDR3 has 13 amino acids. CDR1 SGHVS and CDR2 FNYEAQ come from the germline V gene. Trimming stripped 4 bases from V and 4 bases from J, with 11 bases between. The CDR3 protein is CASSWSREYEQYF. In DNA, the CDR3 is TGTGCCAGCAGCTGGTCTCGGGAATACGAGCAGTACTTC.

The genes are TRBV27 and TRBJ1-1; 10 bases are shared with TRBD1. The V segment lost 2 bases and the J segment 3 bases; nucleotides outside the gene matches: 18. The germline gives CDR1 MNHEY, CDR2 SMNVEV (reference sequence). The CDR3 totals 20 residues. The CDR3 loop is CASSLPPPVRDRGGDTEAFF. The CDR3 DNA reads TGTGCCAGCAGTTTACCCCCCCCCGTTCGGGACAGGGGAGGGGACACTGAAGCTTTCTTT.

The rearrangement uses TRBV15 and TRBJ2-7; 12 nucleotides line up with TRBD1. This CDR3 spans 17 amino acids. V lost 3 bases, J lost 6 bases, and 12 bases stayed unmatched. Germline CDR1 LNHNV, CDR2 YYDKDF (reference sequence). The CDR3 DNA follows: TGTGCCACCAGCAGGGGACGAGGGGGACAGGGGGCACCCGAGCAGTACTTC. Translated, it gives CATSRGRGGQGAPEQYF.

This clonotype came up a few times. The chain is built from TRBV5-1 and TRBJ2-2, with D maybe TRBD1 (6 bases). Germline loops: CDR1 SGHRS, CDR2 YFSETQ. The CDR3 contains 14 residues. The ends were cut back, 5 bases at V and 5 bases at J, with 13 bases in the middle. CDR3 sequence: CASSRGSGTGELFF. DNA for the CDR3: TGCGCCAGCAGTAGGGGGAGTGGGACCGGGGAGCTGTTTTTT.

V gene TRBV12-3 or TRBV12-4 combines with J gene TRBJ1-2; no clear D. The CDR3 runs to 13 residues. Deletions cut 6 bases from V and 6 bases from J, with 14 bases between. The CDR3 here is CASSYGRVDGYTF. In DNA form, the CDR3 reads TGTGCCAGCAGCTACGGTCGGGTTGATGGCTACACCTTC.

The V and J genes are TRBV15 and TRBJ2-7; 9 nucleotides match TRBD1. The CDR3 length is 15 residues. CDR1 is LNHNV, CDR2 YYDKDF, per germline (reference sequence). V trimming: 4 bases; J trimming: 0 bases; junction bases outside the gene matches: 4. CDR3 in DNA: TGTGCCACCAGCAAAAACAGGGGGCTCTCCTACGAGCAGTACTTC. Its protein product is CATSKNRGLSYEQYF.

CDR3 amino acids: CASRETRYNEQFF. Written as DNA, the CDR3 is TGTGCCAGCAGGGAGACACGCTACAATGAGCAGTTCTTC. The chain is built from TRBV6-1 and TRBJ2-1; D remains unclear. Germline CDR1 reads MNHNS; CDR2 reads SASEGT. This CDR3 spans 13 amino acids. Trimming removed 6 bases from V and 3 bases from J, with 9 bases in between.

V is TRBV4-2 and J is TRBJ2-1; no firm D call. In germline, CDR1 is LGHNA, CDR2 YNFKEQ. The CDR3 has 13 amino acids. V lost 1 base to trimming and J lost 6 bases, with 7 bases between them. As DNA, the CDR3 is TGTGCCAGCAGCCAAGCTACGGTCAATGAGCAGTTCTTC. This gives the protein CASSQATVNEQFF.

This sequence joins TRBV7-9 and TRBJ2-5; weak D call: TRBD2 (6 bases). The germline gives CDR1 SEHNR, CDR2 FQNEAQ (reference sequence). This CDR3 contains 15 residues. V was clipped by 7 bases and J by 2 bases, with 17 bases between them. CDR3 sequence: CASTLVEGTQETQYF. Written as DNA, the CDR3 is TGTGCCAGCACCCTAGTCGAGGGGACTCAAGAGACCCAGTACTTC. Together with reference TRBV7-9 and TRBJ2-5, the CDR3 gives the full variable domain: DTGVSQNPRHKITKRGQNVTFRCDPISEHNRLYWYRQTLGQGPEFLTYFQNEAQLEKSRLLSDRFSAERPKGSFSTLEIQRTEQGDSAMYLCASTLVEGTQETQYFGPGTRLLVL.

The chain links TRBV4-2 to TRBJ1-1, with D unclear. The CDR3 contains 13 residues. In germline, CDR1 is LGHNA, CDR2 YNFKEQ. Trimming shortened V by 5 bases and J by 3 bases, and 10 bases separated the two germline ends. CDR3 loop: CASSGDDYTEAFF. CDR3 coding DNA: TGTGCCAGCAGCGGGGATGATTACACTGAAGCTTTCTTT.

The chain is built from TRBV20-1 and TRBJ2-1, with D unresolved. The CDR3 runs to 14 residues. Germline CDR1 is DFQATT and CDR2 is SNEGSKA (reference sequence). Between the trimmed V and J ends, which lost 3 bases and 1 base, there was a span of 10 bases. CDR3 protein: CSASGMESYNEQFF. The CDR3 bases are TGCAGTGCTAGCGGTATGGAATCCTACAATGAGCAGTTCTTC.

J is TRBJ2-5 and V is TRBV5-1; D remains unclear. Germline V gene lookup returns CDR1 SGHRS and CDR2 YFSETQ. This CDR3 spans 16 amino acids. The V end lost 0 bases, the J end lost 1 base, and 13 bases lay between the germline ends. Here the CDR3 reads CASSLGRPDLQETQYF. As DNA, the CDR3 is TGCGCCAGCAGCTTGGGGCGACCGGACCTCCAAGAGACCCAGTACTTC.

The chain recombines TRBV2 with TRBJ2-1; 9 bases map to TRBD2. Per germline, CDR1 SNHLY and CDR2 FYNNEI. CDR3 length: 16 residues. V shed 1 base, J shed 4 bases, and the junction held 5 bases outside the gene matches. CDR3 sequence reads: CASSEVPAGGYNEQFF. The CDR3 DNA reads TGTGCCAGCAGTGAAGTCCCAGCGGGAGGTTACAATGAGCAGTTCTTC.

The V gene is TRBV29-1, the J gene TRBJ1-1, with TRBD1 as a possible D gene (5 bases). Germline loops: CDR1 SQVTM, CDR2 ANQGSEA. This CDR3 contains 12 residues. V was shortened by 3 bases and J by 4 bases, with 9 bases between the two germline ends. CDR3 DNA: TGCAGCGTTGATAAGGGGAGCACTGAAGCTTTCTTT. Its protein product is CSVDKGSTEAFF.

This rearrangement joins TRBV2 to TRBJ2-1; 10 bases map to TRBD2. This CDR3 is built from 16 residues. V was pared by 3 bases and J by 6 bases, with 8 bases of the junction left unmatched. Germline V lookup: CDR1 SNHLY, CDR2 FYNNEI. The DNA of the CDR3 is TGTGCCAGCAGTGAGGTTGAGACTAGCGGGTTCAATGAGCAGTTCTTC. Protein: CASSEVETSGFNEQFF.